Presented here are 16 T cell receptor beta chains from one specimen sequenced in a study of a mutant IDH1 vaccine in newly diagnosed glioma. The table came from immunoSEQ multiplex PCR; TCRdb's copy has only in-frame clones and leaves some out. The data contain under 70,000 clones, roughly four fifths of them seen just once; the ten biggest clones take up 6.5% to 8.5%. Antigen specificity for these receptors is unknown. Time point specified: week 5, during vaccination. Topical imiquimod accompanied each vaccine dose, which consisted of 300 ug of mutant IDH1 20-mer peptide. Material: PBMCs, obtained from a glioma patient whose treatment included an IDH1 peptide vaccine. These receptors were obtained from a woman aged 45-65 years with glioma.

The chain couples TRBV6-6 to TRBJ1-2; D possibly corresponds to TRBD1 (6 bases). This CDR3 contains 14 residues. CDR1 is MNHNY and CDR2 is SVGAGI in the germline V gene (reference sequence). The V end was cut by 4 bases, the J end by 10 bases, with 19 bases between. The CDR3, as DNA: TGTGCCAGCAGTTCAGACGGGACACGCTCACTCTACACCTTC. Translated, it gives CASSSDGTRSLYTF.

The V call is TRBV4-1, the J call TRBJ2-7; a possible D gene is TRBD1 (6 bases). The CDR3 runs to 15 residues. V lost 2 bases, J lost 2 bases, and 13 bases lay in between. Germline lookup yields CDR1 MGHRA and CDR2 YSYEKL. DNA for the CDR3: TGCGCCAGCAGCCAATATGAACAGGGCCCCTACGAGCAGTACTTC. Amino acids: CASSQYEQGPYEQYF.

The chain employs TRBV5-1 and TRBJ2-5, with 10 nucleotides matching TRBD2. V trimming: 2 bases; J trimming: 2 bases; junction bases outside the gene matches: 6. Germline CDR1 reads SGHRS; CDR2 reads YFSETQ. The CDR3 extends over 16 amino acids. The CDR3 DNA reads as TGCGCCAGCAGCTTTAGCGGGGGGCCCCCTCAAGAGACCCAGTACTTC. Translating gives CASSFSGGPPQETQYF.

CDR3 sequence: CASSSKTGIGSPLHF. The DNA for the CDR3 is TGTGCCAGCAGTTCCAAGACAGGAATAGGTTCACCCCTCCACTTT. V usage is TRBV6-5 and J usage is TRBJ1-6, with a possible D match to TRBD1 (6 bases). The V end lost 4 bases, the J end lost 9 bases, and 16 bases lay between the germline ends. Germline loops: CDR1 MNHEY, CDR2 SVGAGI. This CDR3 comprises 15 residues.

This chain uses TRBV19 with TRBJ1-2; D uncertain. The ends were cut back, 8 bases at V and 1 base at J, with 8 bases in the middle. The CDR3 loop spans 12 amino acids. Germline CDR1 and CDR2: LNHDA and SQIVND (reference sequence). CDR3 residues: CASGGINYGYTF. DNA for the CDR3: TGTGCCAGTGGCGGGATTAACTATGGCTACACCTTC.

The chain carries TRBV30 and TRBJ2-5; D is possibly TRBD2 (7 bases). The tail of the sequence fits TRBJ2-7 better, so the J call may be wrong. The germline gives CDR1 GTSNPN, CDR2 SVGIG (reference sequence). The CDR3 spans 15 residues. This CDR3 is CAWSLPGGGPYEQYF. In DNA form, the CDR3 reads TGTGCCTGGAGTCTTCCCGGCGGGGGCCCCTACGAGCAGTACTTC.

The chain employs TRBV7-9 and TRBJ1-2; D is perhaps TRBD1 (5 bases). The CDR3 runs 15 residues. V was shortened by 1 base and J by 0 bases, with 9 bases between the two germline ends. Germline V gene lookup returns CDR1 SEHNR and CDR2 FQNEAQ (reference sequence). The DNA for the CDR3 is TGTGCCAGCAGCTTAGTGGCAGGGCCTAACTATGGCTACACCTTC. Protein sequence: CASSLVAGPNYGYTF.

This clone was counted a single time. The chain combines TRBV15 with TRBJ2-5, with TRBD2 identical over 8 bases. The germline V gene encodes CDR1 LNHNV and CDR2 YYDKDF (reference sequence). Trimming removed 3 bases from V and 4 bases from J; junction bases left unmatched: 4. The CDR3 is 14 amino acids. This chain's CDR3 is CATSSRGGRETQYF. CDR3 DNA sequence: TGTGCCACCAGCAGCCGGGGGGGGCGAGAGACCCAGTACTTC.

The chain uses TRBV7-6 and TRBJ2-1, with D perhaps TRBD2 (7 bases). Germline V lookup: CDR1 SGHVS, CDR2 FNYEAQ. The CDR3 has 15 amino acids. Trimming removed 5 bases at V and 0 bases at J, with 11 bases between. In nucleotides, the CDR3 is TGTGCCAGCAGCGAGGGGGGGTACTCCTACAATGAGCAGTTCTTC. Amino acid sequence: CASSEGGYSYNEQFF.

The DNA of the CDR3 is TGCGCCACCCAACTGGGGCTAGCGGTTGCCGGGGAGCTGTTTTTT. Protein sequence: CATQLGLAVAGELFF. The chain links TRBV5-1 to TRBJ2-2; TRBD2 matches 7 bases. The germline CDR1 and CDR2 sequences are SGHRS and YFSETQ. J was trimmed by 6 bases and V by 9 bases; bases with no gene match: 14. The CDR3 runs to 15 residues.

CDR3 in amino acids: CASSDVNRDAGNTIYF. For the CDR3, the DNA is TGTGCCAGCTCAGACGTAAACAGGGATGCTGGAAACACCATATATTTT. The rearrangement uses TRBV18 and TRBJ1-3, with D maybe TRBD1 (6 bases). The CDR3 is 16 residues long. Trimming cost V 5 bases and J 2 bases, with 16 bases left between them. Germline-derived CDR1 and CDR2 are KGHSH and LQKENI.

The chain has TRBV5-1 and TRBJ1-1; D ambiguous. The CDR3 is 14 amino acids. The V and J ends lost 2 bases and 0 bases respectively, with 8 bases between them. The germline CDR1 and CDR2 sequences are SGHRS and YFSETQ. CDR3 in DNA: TGCGCCAGCAGCTTAGACTCTTTGAACACTGAAGCTTTCTTT. Protein sequence: CASSLDSLNTEAFF.

The chain uses TRBV5-1 and TRBJ1-4; TRBD1 is a possible D gene (5 bases). Germline CDR1 is SGHRS and CDR2 is YFSETQ. V lost 4 bases and J 4 bases, leaving 11 bases between the germline ends. The CDR3 sequence is 14 residues long. The CDR3 DNA follows: TGCGCCAGCAGCCTCTGGGACGGTAATGAAAAACTGTTTTTT. This codes for CASSLWDGNEKLFF.

CDR3 nucleotide sequence: TGTGCCAGCAGCTTAGCCGGGACTAGCGGGGCCCAAGAGACCCAGTACTTC. This translates into CASSLAGTSGAQETQYF. The chain couples TRBV13 to TRBJ2-5, with 13 bases fitting TRBD2. V gave up 1 base and J gave up 1 base; unmatched junction bases: 3. The CDR3 covers 17 residues. CDR1 and CDR2 from the germline V gene are PRHDT and FYEKMQ (reference sequence).

The chain carries TRBV5-6 and TRBJ1-2; tentatively, D is TRBD1 (6 bases). The CDR3 length is 14 residues. Germline assignment: CDR1 SGHDT and CDR2 YYEEEE. Between the trimmed V and J ends, which lost 0 bases and 5 bases, there was a span of 11 bases. CDR3 in amino acids: CASSLAGDPYGYTF. As DNA, the CDR3 is TGTGCCAGCAGCTTGGCAGGGGACCCATATGGCTACACCTTC. Full variable domain (outside the CDR3, taken from reference TRBV5-6 and TRBJ1-2): DAGVTQSPTHLIKTRGQQVTLRCSPKSGHDTVSWYQQALGQGPQFIFQYYEEEERQRGNFPDRFSGHQFPNYSSELNVNALLLGDSALYLCASSLAGDPYGYTFGSGTRLTVV.

The chain couples TRBV18 to TRBJ1-6, with TRBD1 identical over 7 bases. V lost 5 bases, J lost 11 bases, and 6 bases stayed unmatched. The CDR3 length is 13 residues. Germline loops: CDR1 KGHSH, CDR2 LQKENI. The CDR3 DNA sequence: TGTGCCAGCTCAGGGACAGCTAGCGCACCCCTCCACTTT. It yields the protein CASSGTASAPLHF.